This TCR beta chain was obtained from a study of OX40 agonist ivuxolimab in advanced cancers. At the level of the whole study: Ivuxolimab was a fully human IgG2 agonistic monoclonal antibody targeting the costimulatory receptor OX40 (CD134). Intravenous ivuxolimab was administered to patients every 2 weeks at six dose levels: 0.01, 0.1, 0.3, 1.5, 3 and 10 mg/kg. Among the roughly 54 dose-escalation patients, 19 had hepatocellular carcinoma, 15 or so melanoma, 9 renal cell carcinoma and 9 head and neck cancer. A male proportion of 70% to 90% and a mean age of approximately 55 years, ranging from about 20 to 85, were recorded for the dose-escalation cohort. Patients were allowed to have had prior anti-PD-1, anti-PD-L1 or anti-CTLA-4 therapy, and around two fifths of the dose-escalation patients had been treated with checkpoint inhibitors. Partial responses occurred in three dose-escalation patients: two with cutaneous melanoma and one with hepatocellular carcinoma. Peripheral TCRbeta sequencing was intended to test whether TCR sequence diversity was altered and clonal T-cell expansion was caused by ivuxolimab. The paper reports the monotherapy dose-escalation portion (N = 52 patients) of the phase I ivuxolimab trial.

Patients with autoimmune disease history or receiving systemic immunosuppression were excluded from the trial. Peripheral blood for TCR sequencing was drawn from every dose cohort at baseline, at cycle 4 day 1 and at cycle 7 day 1. The samples were taken from a phase I, first-in-human, multicenter, open-label dose-escalation trial of ivuxolimab. Adults with locally advanced or metastatic head and neck squamous cell, hepatocellular, melanoma or renal cell carcinoma were enrolled in the trial. Before TCR sequencing, CD4+ T cells and CD8+ T cells from peripheral blood were sorted into separate populations. General conclusions and limits of the study: At doses of 0.1 to 3.0 mg/kg, clonal expansion of both CD4+ and CD8+ blood T cells was observed from baseline to week 6. Low levels of normalized T-cell clonal expansion were also seen in some patients who did not respond. On average, CD8+ T cells showed more expanded clones than CD4+ T cells after ivuxolimab. Partial responders in the 0.1-3.0 mg/kg groups had among the lowest normalized peripheral clonal expansion, especially among CD8+ T cells. Antigen specificity was not determined for the clonally expanded peripheral T cells.

A word on this clone: Its antigen is currently not known. No base quality information exists; no much larger clone differs at one position.

To sequence the TCRbeta CDR3 region, genomic DNA was isolated from the sorted cells. TCRbeta CDR3 regions were sequenced using the immunoSEQ Assay. Sourced from immuneACCESS, this table was stored by TCRdb with only in-frame sequences that have V and J called. A share of the clones is absent; for the studies checked, an unresolved V gene accounts for under half, and the remainder has no known explanation. This sample holds 65,000 to 70,000 clones; 60% to 85% were observed only once. Around 2.3% of the sample is taken by the ten largest. Germline trimming amounts to 2 bases on V and 1 base on J, with 1 as the count of junction bases outside the gene matches. In the germline V gene, CDR1 corresponds to SGHTA and CDR2 to FQGTGA. The CDR3 starts with the cysteine, ends with the phenylalanine, and has 16 residues. CDR3 DNA only is kept here, 48 bases in frame from base 1.

In this chain, TRBV7-3 is recombined with TRBJ2-1, with TRBD1 matching 11 junction bases. The sample here was CD4+ or CD8+ T cells sorted from blood, taken in a trial of the OX40 agonist ivuxolimab. This clonotype was obtained from an adult with an advanced solid tumor such as melanoma, head and neck, liver or kidney cancer. The CDR3 reads CASSLGTGGSYNEQFF. In nucleotide form, the sequence is TGTGCCAGCAGCTTAGGGACAGGGGGATCCTACAATGAGCAGTTCTTC.